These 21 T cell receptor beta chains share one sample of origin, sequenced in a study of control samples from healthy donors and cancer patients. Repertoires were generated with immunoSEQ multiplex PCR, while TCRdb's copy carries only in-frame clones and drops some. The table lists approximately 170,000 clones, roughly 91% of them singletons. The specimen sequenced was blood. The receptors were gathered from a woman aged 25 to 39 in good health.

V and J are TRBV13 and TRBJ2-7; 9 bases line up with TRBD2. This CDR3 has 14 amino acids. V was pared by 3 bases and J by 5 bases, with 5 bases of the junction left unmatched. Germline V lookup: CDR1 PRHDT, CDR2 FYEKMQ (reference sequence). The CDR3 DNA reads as TGTGCCAGCAGCTTCCAGCGGGAGGTGAACGAGCAGTACTTC. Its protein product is CASSFQREVNEQYF. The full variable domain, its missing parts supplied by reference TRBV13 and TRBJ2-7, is AAGVIQSPRHLIKEKRETATLKCYPIPRHDTVYWYQQGPGQDPQFLISFYEKMQSDKGSIPDRFSAQQFSDYHSELNMSSLELGDSALYFCASSFQREVNEQYFGPGTRLTVT.

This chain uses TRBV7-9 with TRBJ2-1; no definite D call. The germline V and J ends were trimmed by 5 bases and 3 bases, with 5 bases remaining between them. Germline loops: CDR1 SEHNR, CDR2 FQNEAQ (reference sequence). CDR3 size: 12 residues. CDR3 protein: CASSRDYNEQFF. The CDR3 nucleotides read TGTGCCAGCAGCCGCGACTACAATGAGCAGTTCTTC. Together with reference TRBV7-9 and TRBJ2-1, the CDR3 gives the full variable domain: DTGVSQNPRHKITKRGQNVTFRCDPISEHNRLYWYRQTLGQGPEFLTYFQNEAQLEKSRLLSDRFSAERPKGSFSTLEIQRTEQGDSAMYLCASSRDYNEQFFGPGTRLTVL.

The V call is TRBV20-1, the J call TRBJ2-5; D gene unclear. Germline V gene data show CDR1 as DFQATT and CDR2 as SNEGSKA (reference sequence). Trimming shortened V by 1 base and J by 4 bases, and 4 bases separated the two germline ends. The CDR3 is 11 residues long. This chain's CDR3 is CSARGRETQYF. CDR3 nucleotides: TGCAGTGCTAGAGGGAGAGAGACCCAGTACTTC.

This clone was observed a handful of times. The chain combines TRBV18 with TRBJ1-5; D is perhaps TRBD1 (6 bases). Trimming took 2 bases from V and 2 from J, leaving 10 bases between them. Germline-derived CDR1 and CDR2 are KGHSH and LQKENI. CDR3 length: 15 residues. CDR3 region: CASSPVSGGNQPQHF. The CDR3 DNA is TGTGCCAGCTCACCAGTATCAGGGGGCAATCAGCCCCAGCATTTT.

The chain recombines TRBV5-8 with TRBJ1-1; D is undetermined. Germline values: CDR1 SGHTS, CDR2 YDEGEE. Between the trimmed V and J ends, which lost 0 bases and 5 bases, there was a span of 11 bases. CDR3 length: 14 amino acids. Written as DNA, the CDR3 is TGTGCCAGCAGCTTGGGGGAGAGAAGGACTGAAGCTTTCTTT. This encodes CASSLGERRTEAFF.

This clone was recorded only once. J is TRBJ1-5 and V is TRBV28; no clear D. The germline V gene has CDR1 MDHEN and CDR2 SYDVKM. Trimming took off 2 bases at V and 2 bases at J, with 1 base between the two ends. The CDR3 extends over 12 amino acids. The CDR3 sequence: CASSLGNQPQHF. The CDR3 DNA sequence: TGTGCCAGCAGTTTAGGCAATCAGCCCCAGCATTTT.

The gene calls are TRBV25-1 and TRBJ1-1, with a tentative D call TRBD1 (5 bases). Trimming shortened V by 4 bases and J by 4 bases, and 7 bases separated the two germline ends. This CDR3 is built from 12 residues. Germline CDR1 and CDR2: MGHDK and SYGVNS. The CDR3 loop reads CASSGGITEAFF. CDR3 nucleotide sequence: TGTGCCAGCAGTGGGGGGATCACTGAAGCTTTCTTT.

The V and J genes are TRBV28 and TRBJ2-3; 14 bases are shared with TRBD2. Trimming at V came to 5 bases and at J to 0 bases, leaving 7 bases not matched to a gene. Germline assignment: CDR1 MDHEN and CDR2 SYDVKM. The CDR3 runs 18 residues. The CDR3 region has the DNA TGTGCCAGCAGTGGACTAGCGGGGGGTCCCTCTAGCACAGATACGCAGTATTTT. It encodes CASSGLAGGPSSTDTQYF. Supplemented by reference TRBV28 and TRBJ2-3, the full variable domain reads DVKVTQSSRYLVKRTGEKVFLECVQDMDHENMFWYRQDPGLGLRLIYFSYDVKMKEKGDIPEGYSVSREKKERFSLILESASTNQTSMYLCASSGLAGGPSSTDTQYFGPGTRLTVL.

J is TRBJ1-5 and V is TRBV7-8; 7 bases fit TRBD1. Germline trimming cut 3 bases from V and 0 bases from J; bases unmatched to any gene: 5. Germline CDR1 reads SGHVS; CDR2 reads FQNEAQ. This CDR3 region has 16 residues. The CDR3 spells CASSLEGAYSNQPQHF. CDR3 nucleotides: TGTGCCAGCAGCTTGGAGGGGGCCTATAGCAATCAGCCCCAGCATTTT.

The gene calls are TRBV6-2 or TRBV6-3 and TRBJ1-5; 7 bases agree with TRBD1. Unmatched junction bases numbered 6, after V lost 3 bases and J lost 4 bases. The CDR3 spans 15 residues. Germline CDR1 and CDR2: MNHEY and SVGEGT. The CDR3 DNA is TGTGCCAGCAGTTATTCGGGACAGAAAAATCAGCCCCAGCATTTT. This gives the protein CASSYSGQKNQPQHF.

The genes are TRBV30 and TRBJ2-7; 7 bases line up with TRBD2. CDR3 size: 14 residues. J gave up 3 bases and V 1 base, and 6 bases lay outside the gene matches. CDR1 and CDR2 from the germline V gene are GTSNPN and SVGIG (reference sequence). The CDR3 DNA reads TGTGCCTGGAGTGGGGGGAGGGCCCTCTACGAGCAGTACTTC. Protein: CAWSGGRALYEQYF.

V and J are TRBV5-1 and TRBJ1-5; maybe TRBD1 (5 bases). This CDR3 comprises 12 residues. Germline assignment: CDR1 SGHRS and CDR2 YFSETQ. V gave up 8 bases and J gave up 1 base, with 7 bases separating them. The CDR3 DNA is TGCGCCAGATGGGACAGCAATCAGCCCCAGCATTTT. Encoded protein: CARWDSNQPQHF.

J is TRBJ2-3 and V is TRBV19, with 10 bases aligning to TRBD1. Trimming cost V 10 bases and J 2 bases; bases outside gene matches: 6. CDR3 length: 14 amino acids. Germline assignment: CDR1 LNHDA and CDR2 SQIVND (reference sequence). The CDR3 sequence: CANKTGGPTDTQYF. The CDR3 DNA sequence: TGTGCCAACAAGACAGGGGGCCCCACAGATACGCAGTATTTT.

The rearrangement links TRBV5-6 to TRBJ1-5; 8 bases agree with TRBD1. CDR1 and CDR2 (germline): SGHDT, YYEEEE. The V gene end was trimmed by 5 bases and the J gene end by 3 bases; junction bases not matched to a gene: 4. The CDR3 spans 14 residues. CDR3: CASSYRGVNQPQHF. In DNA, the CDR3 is TGTGCCAGCAGTTACAGGGGGGTCAATCAGCCCCAGCATTTT.

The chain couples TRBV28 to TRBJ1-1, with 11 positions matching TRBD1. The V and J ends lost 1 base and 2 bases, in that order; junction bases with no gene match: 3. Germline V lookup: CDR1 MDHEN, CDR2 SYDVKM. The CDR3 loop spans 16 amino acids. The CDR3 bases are TGTGCCAGCAGTTTATACGGACAGGGGGCAAACACTGAAGCTTTCTTT. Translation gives CASSLYGQGANTEAFF.

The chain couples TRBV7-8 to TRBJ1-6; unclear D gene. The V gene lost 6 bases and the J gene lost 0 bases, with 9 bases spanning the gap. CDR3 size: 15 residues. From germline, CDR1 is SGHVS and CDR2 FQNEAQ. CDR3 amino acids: CASRGDSSYNSPLHF. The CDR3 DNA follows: TGTGCCAGCAGAGGAGATAGCTCCTATAATTCACCCCTCCACTTT. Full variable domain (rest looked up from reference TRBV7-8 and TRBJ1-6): GAGVSQSPRYKVAKRGQDVALRCDPISGHVSLFWYQQALGQGPEFLTYFQNEAQLDKSGLPSDRFFAERPEGSVSTLKIQRTQQEDSAVYLCASRGDSSYNSPLHFGNGTRLTVT.

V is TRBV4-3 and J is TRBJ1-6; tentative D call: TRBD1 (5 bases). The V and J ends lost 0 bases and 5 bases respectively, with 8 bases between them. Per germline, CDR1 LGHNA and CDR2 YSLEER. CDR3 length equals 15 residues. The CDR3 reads CASSQEGGNNSPLHF. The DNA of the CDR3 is TGCGCCAGCAGCCAAGAGGGGGGAAATAATTCACCCCTCCACTTT.

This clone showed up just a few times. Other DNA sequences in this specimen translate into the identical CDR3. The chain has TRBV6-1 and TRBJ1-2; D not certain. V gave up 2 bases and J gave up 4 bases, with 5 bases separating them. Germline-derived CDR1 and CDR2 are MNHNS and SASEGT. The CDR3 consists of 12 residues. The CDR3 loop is CASSERGYGYTF. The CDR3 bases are TGTGCCAGCAGTGAACGGGGCTATGGCTACACCTTC.

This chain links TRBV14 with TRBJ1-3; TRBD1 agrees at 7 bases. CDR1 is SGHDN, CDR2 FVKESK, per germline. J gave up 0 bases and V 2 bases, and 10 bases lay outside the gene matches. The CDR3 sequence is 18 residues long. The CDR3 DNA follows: TGTGCCAGCAGCCAAAGATTGACAGGGCGCTACTCTGGAAACACCATATATTTT. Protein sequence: CASSQRLTGRYSGNTIYF.

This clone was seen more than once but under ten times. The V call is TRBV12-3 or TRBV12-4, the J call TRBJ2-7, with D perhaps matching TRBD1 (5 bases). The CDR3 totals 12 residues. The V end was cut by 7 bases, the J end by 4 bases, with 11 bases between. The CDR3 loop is CASTQTEYEQYF. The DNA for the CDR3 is TGTGCCAGCACTCAGACAGAGTACGAGCAGTACTTC.

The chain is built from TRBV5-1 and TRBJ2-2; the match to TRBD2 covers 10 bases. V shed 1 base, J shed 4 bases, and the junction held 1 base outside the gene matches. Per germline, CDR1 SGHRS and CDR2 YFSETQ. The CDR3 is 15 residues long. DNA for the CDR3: TGCGCCAGCAGCTTGACTAGCGGGGCCACCGGGGAGCTGTTTTTT. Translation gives CASSLTSGATGELFF.